The 15 T cell receptor beta chains reported below all come from one sample, sequenced in a study of T cells in Graves' hyperthyroidism and ophthalmopathy (dated by TCRdb to about 2019). To prepare the library, multiplex PCR was applied. The data were produced on an Illumina HiSeq 2000. The TCR beta CDR3 regions were amplified from the RNA transcripts. The first round of RT-PCR for the TCR CDR3 was performed with the HTBI primer set and the Qiagen OneStep RT-PCR kit. TCRdb reprocessed the public reads (quality trimming at Q25 with fastp, clone calling with MiXCR) and kept in-frame beta chains. Under each unique CDR3 protein, matching rows form one entry showing the most common genes and DNA. The sample table shows about 250,000 distinct CDR3 sequences, and approximately 24% are seen once. The ten largest make up approximately 32% of the sample. Sequencing used blood. Every receptor here comes from a woman in her thirties or forties with Graves' ophthalmopathy.

In its sample, this clonotype was seen many times. This chain connects TRBV28 to TRBJ2-7; weak D call: TRBD2 (5 bases). This CDR3 contains 13 residues. V dropped 9 bases and J dropped 2 bases, with 14 bases sitting between them. Germline CDR1 and CDR2: MDHEN and SYDVKM. The CDR3 nucleotides are TGTGCCAGATTAGGGAGCCCCACCTACGAGCAGTACTTC. Amino acid sequence: CARLGSPTYEQYF.

This clonotype was seen repeatedly, ten times or more. The chain's CDR3 is CSARGQGLAGADTQYF. CDR3 DNA sequence: TGCAGTGCTAGAGGGCAGGGCTTAGCGGGAGCTGATACGCAGTATTTT. The chain recombines TRBV20-1 with TRBJ2-3, with 9 bases fitting TRBD2. J was trimmed by 6 bases and V by 1 base; bases with no gene match: 11. Germline V CDR1 and CDR2: DFQATT, SNEGSKA (reference sequence). There are 16 residues in the CDR3.

This clonotype was recorded many times. This chain joins TRBV18 and TRBJ2-5; D is perhaps TRBD1 (6 bases). Trimming shortened V by 3 bases and J by 3 bases, and 11 bases separated the two germline ends. The CDR3 sequence is 14 residues long. Germline V gene data show CDR1 as KGHSH and CDR2 as LQKENI. Here the CDR3 DNA reads TGTGCCAGCTCACCGACAGGATATGAAGAGACCCAGTACTTC. Protein sequence: CASSPTGYEETQYF.

V and J are TRBV18 and TRBJ1-1; D call uncertain. Germline V CDR1 and CDR2: KGHSH, LQKENI. The CDR3 is made up of 11 amino acids. The V end lost 5 bases, the J end lost 7 bases, and 8 bases lay between the germline ends. The CDR3 reads CASSVEFEAFF. The DNA for the CDR3 is TGTGCCAGCTCAGTCGAATTTGAAGCTTTCTTT.

The chain recombines TRBV6-2 or TRBV6-3 with TRBJ2-7; D possibly corresponds to TRBD1 (5 bases). The CDR3 is 14 amino acids. V dropped 5 bases and J dropped 7 bases, with 18 bases sitting between them. Per the germline V gene, CDR1 is MNHEY and CDR2 is SVGEGT. CDR3 loop: CASSKDTALVEQYF. The CDR3 bases are TGTGCCAGCAGTAAGGACACGGCTCTGGTAGAGCAGTACTTC.

The chain couples TRBV6-1 to TRBJ1-1; D might be TRBD1 (5 bases). The CDR3 totals 13 residues. The V end lost 6 bases, the J end lost 7 bases, and 15 bases lay between the germline ends. Germline-derived CDR1 and CDR2 are MNHNS and SASEGT. CDR3 bases: TGTGCCAGCAGAGTGACAGCCTGGGATGAAGCTTTCTTT. Amino acid sequence: CASRVTAWDEAFF.

This clonotype was observed many times. This sequence joins TRBV6-2 or TRBV6-3 and TRBJ2-7, with 12 bases that match TRBD2. Germline values: CDR1 MNHEY, CDR2 SVGEGT. Trimming cost V 2 bases and J 3 bases; bases outside gene matches: 14. There are 19 residues in the CDR3. The CDR3 nucleotides read TGTGCCAGCAGTTACCCACTTCTAGCGGGAGGGGGGGGCATCTACGAGCAGTACTTC. It yields the protein CASSYPLLAGGGGIYEQYF.

CDR3 sequence (DNA): TGTGCCAGCATAAATATTGTTGGGACAGGGGGCGGTGAAGCTTTCTTT. Protein product: CASINIVGTGGGEAFF. This chain uses TRBV6-1 with TRBJ1-1; TRBD1 agrees at 12 bases. Unmatched junction bases numbered 13, after V lost 7 bases and J lost 7 bases. The CDR3 is made up of 16 amino acids. Germline-derived CDR1 and CDR2 are MNHNS and SASEGT.

V and J are TRBV27 and TRBJ2-2; D is ambiguous. Germline assignment: CDR1 MNHEY and CDR2 SMNVEV (reference sequence). The CDR3 has 14 residues. The V end lost 2 bases, the J end lost 6 bases, and 10 bases lay between the germline ends. CDR3 sequence reads: CASSLQQISGELFF. CDR3 bases: TGTGCCAGCAGTTTACAGCAGATATCCGGGGAGCTGTTTTTT.

In this sample, this clonotype turned up a few times. V is TRBV12-3 or TRBV12-4 and J is TRBJ1-1; maybe TRBD1 (5 bases). CDR3 length: 14 amino acids. V gave up 2 bases and J gave up 4 bases, with 11 bases separating them. As DNA, the CDR3 is TGTGCCAGCAGTTTAATAGGGAGGGGCACTGAAGCTTTCTTT. It is translated as CASSLIGRGTEAFF.

This clonotype was observed at least ten times. This chain uses TRBV28 with TRBJ2-7; D gene uncertain. V was trimmed by 5 bases and J by 1 base, leaving 15 bases between them. The germline gives CDR1 MDHEN, CDR2 SYDVKM. The CDR3 is 15 amino acids. The CDR3 protein is CASSNRAGISYEQYF. Written as DNA, the CDR3 is TGTGCCAGCAGTAATAGGGCTGGGATATCCTACGAGCAGTACTTC.

This clonotype was detected ten times or more. The chain combines TRBV12-3 or TRBV12-4 with TRBJ1-1, with D possibly being TRBD1 (5 bases). The CDR3 contains 12 residues. The V and J ends lost 8 bases and 11 bases respectively, with 18 bases between them. DNA for the CDR3: TGTGCCAGCGAATTCTCAACGGAGGGGGCTTTCTTT. Translated: CASEFSTEGAFF.

This clonotype was seen many times. The rearrangement uses TRBV6-6 and TRBJ1-1; tentative D call: TRBD1 (5 bases). Germline CDR1 and CDR2: MNHNY and SVGAGI (reference sequence). V was shortened by 2 bases and J by 1 base, with 5 bases between the two germline ends. CDR3 length: 13 residues. CDR3 bases: TGTGCCAGCAGTTACAGGGGGAACACTGAAGCTTTCTTT. This sequence encodes CASSYRGNTEAFF.

This clonotype has ten or more counts. The chain recombines TRBV6-5 with TRBJ2-7; the match to TRBD1 covers 8 bases. The CDR3 consists of 15 residues. The V gene's germline CDR1 is MNHEY and CDR2 SVGAGI. The V and J ends lost 5 bases and 5 bases, in that order; junction bases with no gene match: 11. DNA of the CDR3: TGTGCCAGCAGTCTCAATCCCGGGACAGGCCACGAGCAGTACTTC. Translated: CASSLNPGTGHEQYF.

The chain is built from TRBV7-8 and TRBJ1-1; D is ambiguous. Germline CDR1 SGHVS, CDR2 FQNEAQ. The CDR3 consists of 13 residues. The germline V and J ends were trimmed by 4 bases and 8 bases, with 14 bases remaining between them. The CDR3 protein is CASSSSIYREAFF. CDR3 bases: TGTGCCAGCAGCTCATCCATTTACAGAGAAGCTTTCTTT.